These 11 T cell receptor beta chains were sequenced from one sample in a study of cytomegalovirus exposure and HLA in healthy donors. 60 Vbeta and 13 Jbeta primers were used in PCR. Sequencing was performed with immunoSEQ multiplex PCR; in TCRdb, only in-frame clones are kept and a portion is missing. The sample has roughly 100,000 clones, 63% seen once. The sequencing sample was made of PBMCs. These receptors originate from a human donor in good health.

This clone was counted a single time. The V gene is TRBV19, the J gene TRBJ2-1; 7 bases align to TRBD1. The CDR3 consists of 13 residues. Trimming cost V 5 bases and J 9 bases; bases outside gene matches: 7. Germline CDR1 is LNHDA and CDR2 is SQIVND (reference sequence). CDR3: CASSLQGDCEQFF. CDR3 bases: TGTGCCAGTAGTCTCCAGGGGGATTGTGAGCAGTTCTTC.

The V and J genes are TRBV6-5 and TRBJ2-1; possible D gene TRBD1, 6 bases. CDR3 length: 11 residues. V shed 5 bases and J shed 10 bases, with 9 bases lying between them. Germline V gene data show CDR1 as MNHEY and CDR2 as SVGAGI. The CDR3 DNA reads TGTGCCAGCAGTCCCGGGACAGAGCAGTTCTTC. It codes for CASSPGTEQFF.

This clone was detected only a few times. V usage is TRBV16 and J usage is TRBJ2-7; a weak D match, TRBD1 (6 bases). V was cut by 0 bases and J by 1 base, with 10 bases left in between. In germline, CDR1 is KGHSY, CDR2 FQNENV. The CDR3 runs to 15 residues. CDR3 DNA sequence: TGTGCCAGCAGCCAATCTTACAGGGCATCCTACGAGCAGTACTTC. It specifies CASSQSYRASYEQYF.

This chain links TRBV4-2 with TRBJ1-3; D possibly corresponds to TRBD1 (5 bases). Per the germline V gene, CDR1 is LGHNA and CDR2 is YNFKEQ. V was cut by 0 bases and J by 1 base, with 7 bases left in between. CDR3 length equals 15 residues. The chain's CDR3 is CASSQDRTSGNTIYF. CDR3 in DNA: TGTGCCAGCAGCCAAGATCGGACATCTGGAAACACCATATATTTT.

Of note for this clone: Other DNA sequences of this sample code for an identical CDR3. The chain's CDR3 is CASTSGLYTEAFF. As DNA, the CDR3 is TGTGCCAGCACCAGTGGGCTGTACACTGAAGCTTTCTTT. This chain connects TRBV2 to TRBJ1-1, with no clear D. The CDR3 spans 13 residues. The V gene lost 7 bases and the J gene lost 3 bases, with 12 bases spanning the gap. Per the germline V gene, CDR1 is SNHLY and CDR2 is FYNNEI.

This rearrangement joins TRBV4-1 to TRBJ2-5; tentatively, D is TRBD1 (5 bases). The germline V gene encodes CDR1 MGHRA and CDR2 YSYEKL. The CDR3 length is 16 residues. Between the trimmed V and J ends, which lost 2 bases and 0 bases, there was a span of 13 bases. The CDR3 DNA sequence: TGCGCCAGCAGCCAACGCAGGGCTACCGACCAAGAGACCCAGTACTTC. Its protein is CASSQRRATDQETQYF.

The chain links TRBV2 to TRBJ1-1, with TRBD1 as a possible D gene (6 bases). CDR3 length: 13 amino acids. V dropped 8 bases and J dropped 4 bases, with 14 bases sitting between them. Per germline, CDR1 SNHLY and CDR2 FYNNEI. CDR3 protein: CASYTGQLTEAFF. In nucleotides, the CDR3 is TGTGCCAGCTACACTGGACAGCTCACTGAAGCTTTCTTT.

For this clone: Germline is not matched at one junction end, which may reflect a read error. Additional DNA sequences in this sample encode the identical CDR3. The rearrangement joins TRBV27 to TRBJ2-7, with 7 bases fitting TRBD2. CDR1 and CDR2 (germline): MNHEY, SMNVEV (reference sequence). The CDR3 length is 16 residues. The CDR3 DNA reads TGTGCCAGCAGCCCCGGGGGGAGTTGGATGGGTTACGAGCAGTACTTT. Protein product: CASSPGGSWMGYEQYF.

The sample holds a few counts of this clone. This rearrangement joins TRBV28 to TRBJ1-2; a weak D match, TRBD1 (6 bases). Trimming cost V 7 bases and J 7 bases, with 22 bases left between them. The CDR3 extends over 15 amino acids. Germline V gene sequence: CDR1 MDHEN, CDR2 SYDVKM. CDR3 sequence (DNA): TGTGCCAGCAAAACTTTGCCTGGGGGGGCGGGTGGCTACACCTTC. Translation gives CASKTLPGGAGGYTF.

In its sample, this clone was seen a few times. The chain recombines TRBV5-1 with TRBJ2-7, with TRBD2 matching 13 bases. Germline trimming cut 4 bases from V and 0 bases from J; bases unmatched to any gene: 13. The CDR3 has 19 residues. From germline, CDR1 is SGHRS and CDR2 YFSETQ. CDR3 coding DNA: TGCGCCAGCAGCCGAGCTGGGACTAGCGGGATTAGTCCCTCCTACGAGCAGTACTTC. This translates into CASSRAGTSGISPSYEQYF.

The chain joins TRBV7-8 to TRBJ2-7; 9 nucleotides line up with TRBD1. The germline CDR1 and CDR2 sequences are SGHVS and FQNEAQ. V trimming: 1 base; J trimming: 4 bases; junction bases outside the gene matches: 8. The CDR3 runs 16 residues. CDR3 region: CASSLVTGTGYYEQYF. The CDR3 coding sequence is TGTGCCAGCAGCTTAGTAACCGGGACAGGGTATTACGAGCAGTACTTC.